This TCR beta chain was identified during a study of CD8 T cells in Susac syndrome. Trimming cost V 5 bases and J 2 bases; bases outside gene matches: 6. The CDR3 runs to 16 residues. CD8+ and CD4+ T cells from blood underwent TCR beta sequencing. In the multiple sclerosis control group, patients were treatment-naive and had stable or active relapsing-remitting disease. TEMRA cells were enriched by FACS, while CD8+ and CD4+ T cells were obtained through a negative isolation that was performed magnetically. A quantity of roughly 0.5 to 1 ug RNA underwent reverse transcription using random hexamers. MiXCR was run by TCRdb on the immunoSEQ multiplex PCR reads, yielding one entry per CDR3 protein. This sample has approximately 220,000 distinct CDR3 sequences, with 95% found just once.

Input material: CD4+ T cells from PBMCs. The rearrangement uses TRBV12-3 or TRBV12-4 and TRBJ1-5, with TRBD1 matching over 10 bases. The clonotype originates from a human donor with multiple sclerosis. The DNA for the CDR3 is TGTGCCAGCAGTCCGGGACAGGGGTCCGGCAATCAGCCCCAGCATTTT. Protein: CASSPGQGSGNQPQHF.